This TCR beta chain is from a study of shared clonotypes between healthy human individuals. In the study overall: CD4 naive and memory got three plates each, CD8 naive two, CD8 memory one.

Study-wide findings and caveats: Sharing across four donors was highest in naive CD4 (roughly 5%) and lowest in memory CD8 (roughly 0.4%).

Some clones are missing from TCRdb's copy, which holds only in-frame ones; the method was immunoSEQ multiplex PCR. Of approximately 2.5 million clones listed, around 90% are singletons. For this clone: What it recognizes is unknown.

Germline assignment: CDR1 MNHNS and CDR2 SASEGT. V shed 3 bases and J 6 bases; nucleotides not matched to a gene: 8. The CDR3 runs 15 residues. Within Nashville, Tennessee resided all donors, each a Caucasian adult. The material sequenced was naive CD4+ T cells sorted from blood. Subset meaning: CD45RA+ positively selected. This receptor was taken from a man in his late teens or twenties in good health. The chain couples TRBV6-1 to TRBJ2-1; 7 nucleotides match TRBD2. The CDR3 DNA sequence: TGTGCCAGCAGTGATGAAGTAGCGGGCGCCAATGAGCAGTTCTTC. This gives the protein CASSDEVAGANEQFF.